The 24 T cell receptor beta chains listed next were all sequenced from one sample in a study of tumor-infiltrating lymphocytes in primary liver carcinoma. From roughly 500 ng total RNA, TCR beta cDNA was generated with a primer in the constant region. A slightly modified ARM-PCR protocol with three nested multiplex PCR rounds produced these TCR beta libraries. A C-beta reverse primer and TRBV1-TRBV30 forward primers served in each of the first two PCR rounds, at 9 to 10 cycles apiece. Via MiXCR, TCRdb re-called the multiplex PCR reads, giving one row per CDR3 protein. The sample lists fewer than 70,000 distinct CDR3 sequences; about two thirds were seen once. Starting material for RNA and DNA co-extraction consisted of 20-30 mg of unsorted bulk tissue. Sequencing was carried out using liver tumor tissue from sampling region 2. This sample's subset: tumor region T2, inferior pole. Receptors were obtained from a man aged 40-55 years with primary liver carcinoma and hepatitis B virus infection.

About this clonotype: Germline is not matched at one junction end, which may reflect a read error. The rearrangement joins TRBV5-6 to TRBJ2-1; D is perhaps TRBD1 (5 bases). This CDR3 comprises 12 residues. Germline CDR1 is SGHDT and CDR2 is YYEEEE. The CDR3 reads CANSLEGDEQFF. CDR3 nucleotides: TGTGCCAACAGCTTGGAAGGGGATGAGCAGTTCTTC.

The gene calls are TRBV6-6 and TRBJ1-1; 8 bases fit TRBD1. Germline CDR1 MNHNY, CDR2 SVGAGI (reference sequence). Trimming at V came to 6 bases and at J to 11 bases, leaving 11 bases not matched to a gene. This CDR3 spans 13 amino acids. This CDR3 reads CASSTGGTTVAFF. CDR3 in DNA: TGTGCCAGCAGCACAGGGGGGACTACTGTGGCTTTCTTT.

With regard to this clonotype: A much larger clone sits a single nucleotide away, making a read error possible. V usage is TRBV6-4 and J usage is TRBJ2-3; 12 bases are shared with TRBD2. The CDR3 length is 15 residues. Germline V gives CDR1 MRHNA, CDR2 SNTAGT. Trimming cost V 7 bases and J 2 bases; bases outside gene matches: 4. Here the CDR3 DNA reads TGTGCCAGCACTCGACTAGCGGGAGACACAGATACGCAGTATTTT. Encoded protein: CASTRLAGDTDTQYF.

Comments on this clonotype: A junction end diverges from the germline sequence, so it may reflect a read error. The J gene is TRBJ2-2, the V gene TRBV10-3; either TRBD1 or TRBD2 may supply D (5 bases each). This CDR3 comprises 14 residues. Looked up from germline, CDR1 is ENHRY and CDR2 is SYGVKD. CDR3 nucleotides: TGCGCCATCAGGGAGTGGGACGACACCAGGGAGCTGTTTTTT. Translating gives CAIREWDDTRELFF.

This clonotype counts as medium-sized. The chain couples TRBV5-6 to TRBJ1-2, with 8 bases fitting TRBD1. V shed 0 bases, J shed 8 bases, and the junction held 3 bases outside the gene matches. The CDR3 has 13 amino acids. In germline, CDR1 is SGHDT, CDR2 YYEEEE. The CDR3 coding sequence is TGTGCCAGCAGCTTGGTTGGGACAGGAGGCTACACCTTC. This codes for CASSLVGTGGYTF.

This clonotype was counted at least ten times. V is TRBV28 and J is TRBJ1-3; the D gene is possibly TRBD1 (6 bases). The CDR3 contains 14 residues. CDR1 is MDHEN, CDR2 SYDVKM, per germline. V was clipped by 5 bases and J by 4 bases, with 12 bases between them. CDR3 region: CASSNRESGNTIYF. For the CDR3, the DNA is TGTGCCAGCAGTAACAGGGAGTCGGGAAACACCATATATTTT.

On this clonotype itself: This may stem from a read error, because a much larger clone lies one nucleotide away. The chain uses TRBV28 and TRBJ1-4; D gene uncertain. CDR1 is MDHEN, CDR2 SYDVKM, per germline. This CDR3 contains 15 residues. The CDR3 DNA reads as TGTGCCAGCAGCTGGGCGACGGACGAGAGCGAAAAACTGTATTTT. The encoded protein is CASSWATDESEKLYF.

The J gene is TRBJ2-1, the V gene TRBV29-1; D gene unclear. The V gene's germline CDR1 is SQVTM and CDR2 ANQGSEA. V gave up 5 bases and J gave up 7 bases, with 12 bases separating them. The CDR3 runs 12 residues. Here the CDR3 DNA reads TGCAGCGTTAGACAATGTGGGAATGAGCAGTTCTTC. Translation gives CSVRQCGNEQFF.

With respect to this clonotype: One end of the junction is discordant with germline, which a read error may explain. The chain links TRBV29-1 to TRBJ2-7; 7 nucleotides line up with TRBD1. Per germline, CDR1 SQVTM and CDR2 ANQGSEA. This CDR3 has 13 residues. CDR3 protein: CGVEDRRHDEQYF. CDR3 nucleotides: TGCGGCGTAGAGGACAGGCGCCACGACGAGCAGTACTTC.

This clonotype was recorded at least ten times. This chain connects TRBV6-1 to TRBJ1-4; possible D gene TRBD1, 5 bases. The V and J ends lost 4 bases and 3 bases respectively, with 9 bases between them. Germline loops: CDR1 MNHNS, CDR2 SASEGT. There are 14 residues in the CDR3. CDR3 region: CASSAGGSNEKLFF. The CDR3 DNA follows: TGTGCCAGCAGTGCCGGGGGGTCTAATGAAAAACTGTTTTTT.

V and J are TRBV6-2 or TRBV6-3 and TRBJ2-6; possible D gene TRBD2, 6 bases. The CDR3 has 16 amino acids. CDR1 and CDR2 (germline): MNHEY, SVGEGT. V lost 2 bases and J 0 bases, leaving 8 bases between the germline ends. CDR3 bases: TGTGCCAGCAGTTACGCGGGACTCTCTGGGGCCAACGTCCTGACTTTC. Its protein is CASSYAGLSGANVLTF.

Points on this clonotype: The junction shows a germline mismatch at one end, possibly a read error. The chain employs TRBV12-3 or TRBV12-4 and TRBJ2-7, with 10 positions matching TRBD2. This CDR3 contains 14 residues. The DNA for the CDR3 is TGTGTCAGCAGTTTGTTAGCGGGAGGCTACGAGCAGTACTTC. This gives the protein CVSSLLAGGYEQYF.

This clonotype was seen at least ten times. The chain links TRBV12-3 or TRBV12-4 to TRBJ1-1; possible D gene TRBD1, 6 bases. Between the trimmed V and J ends, which lost 3 bases and 6 bases, there was a span of 11 bases. CDR3 size: 13 residues. The CDR3, as DNA: TGTGCCAGCAGTTTTTCAGGGGCCGCTGAAGCTTTCTTT. This gives the protein CASSFSGAAEAFF.

The V and J genes are TRBV14 and TRBJ2-1, with D perhaps matching TRBD2 (5 bases). The germline gives CDR1 SGHDN, CDR2 FVKESK. The germline V and J ends were trimmed by 6 bases and 4 bases, with 19 bases remaining between them. The CDR3 is 16 amino acids. The CDR3 here is CASRRESSPIYNEQFF. The CDR3 DNA sequence: TGTGCCAGCAGACGAGAATCTAGCCCCATTTACAATGAGCAGTTCTTC. The complete variable domain, with remaining parts taken from reference TRBV14 and TRBJ2-1, reads EAGVTQFPSHSVIEKGQTVTLRCDPISGHDNLYWYRRVMGKEIKFLLHFVKESKQDESGMPNNRFLAERTGGTYSTLKVQPAELEDSGVYFCASRRESSPIYNEQFFGPGTRLTVL.

About this clonotype itself: One base away lies a much larger clone, so this may be a sequencing read error. The chain couples TRBV11-2 to TRBJ2-1, with 10 bases matching TRBD2. CDR1 is SGHAT and CDR2 is FQNNGV in the germline V gene. This CDR3 is 19 amino acids long. V lost 3 bases to trimming and J lost 8 bases; unmatched junction nucleotides: 19. The CDR3 DNA reads as TGTGCCAGCAGCTTCCAATGGGTGCCTGGGACTAGCGAGAGTCATGAGCAGTTCTTC. Translating it yields CASSFQWVPGTSESHEQFF.

The chain carries TRBV11-2 and TRBJ2-2, with no clear D. The CDR3 runs to 15 residues. Germline-derived CDR1 and CDR2 are SGHAT and FQNNGV. Trimming shortened V by 7 bases and J by 0 bases, and 12 bases separated the two germline ends. CDR3 DNA: TGTGCCAGCAACTCTGCGAGATCGAACACCGGGGAGCTGTTTTTT. Protein product: CASNSARSNTGELFF.

Points on this clonotype: A much larger clone lies one base from this, so it may be a read error. The chain links TRBV6-2 or TRBV6-3 to TRBJ2-1; 7 bases fit TRBD1. Germline V gene lookup returns CDR1 MNHEY and CDR2 SVGEGT. This CDR3 has 16 amino acids. The CDR3 sequence: CASGGQVLSSYNEQIF. CDR3 sequence (DNA): TGTGCCAGCGGCGGACAGGTCCTTAGCTCTTACAATGAGCAGATCTTC.

This clonotype turned up a few times. The V gene is TRBV6-2 or TRBV6-3, the J gene TRBJ2-7, with D possibly matching TRBD1 (5 bases). Between the trimmed V and J ends, which lost 5 bases and 5 bases, there was a span of 7 bases. Germline CDR1 MNHEY, CDR2 SVGEGT. The CDR3 sequence is 11 residues long. Here the CDR3 DNA reads TGTGCCAGCAGTACCAGGGACGAGCAGTACTTC. As protein: CASSTRDEQYF.

This chain uses TRBV7-9 with TRBJ2-1, with 7 bases fitting TRBD1. The CDR3 loop spans 14 amino acids. The germline V gene encodes CDR1 SEHNR and CDR2 FQNEAQ (reference sequence). Losses at the gene ends were 8 bases for V and 9 bases for J; bases not matched to a gene: 13. The CDR3 DNA sequence: TGTGCCAGCGGCGCGAGACAGGGCCACAGTGAGCAGTTCTTC. The encoded protein is CASGARQGHSEQFF.

Worth noting for this clonotype: A junction end diverges from the germline sequence, so it may reflect a read error. V is TRBV14 and J is TRBJ2-3; D remains unclear. The CDR3 covers 13 residues. Germline V CDR1 and CDR2: SGHDN, FVKESK. The CDR3: CASSRGYIDTQYF. The CDR3, as DNA: TGTGCCAGCAGCCGAGGATACATAGATACGCAATATTTT.

As concerns this clonotype: This clone may be a read error of a much larger clone one base away. The chain employs TRBV11-3 and TRBJ2-7, with D perhaps TRBD1 (6 bases). The CDR3 extends over 14 amino acids. In germline, CDR1 is SGHNT, CDR2 YENEEA. CDR3 in DNA: TGTGCCGCTCGACAGGAGGTGACTTCCTACGGGCAGTACTTC. Residues: CAARQEVTSYGQYF.

On this clonotype itself: A much more abundant neighbour one base away suggests this may be a read error. The chain has TRBV4-3 and TRBJ2-7; TRBD1 matches at 7 bases. The CDR3 loop spans 15 amino acids. V lost 0 bases and J lost 11; bases outside the gene matches: 13. The germline V gene encodes CDR1 LGHNA and CDR2 YSLEER. CDR3 in amino acids: CASSQDTGTAGAEYF. CDR3 in DNA: TGCGCCAGCAGCCAAGATACGGGGACAGCAGGCGCGGAGTACTTC.

This clonotype is medium-sized. The chain employs TRBV5-6 and TRBJ2-7, with D unclear. The CDR3 length is 14 residues. V lost 1 base and J lost 0, with 8 bases in between. Germline V CDR1 and CDR2: SGHDT, YYEEEE. The CDR3, as DNA: TGTGCCAGCAGCTTGTTCCTCTTCTCCTACGAGCAGTACTTC. Protein product: CASSLFLFSYEQYF.

In regard to this clonotype: The CDR3 does not end in the conserved phenylalanine or tryptophan, so this is likely a read error. The chain carries TRBV4-1 and TRBJ2-7, with D uncertain. Trimming shortened V by 0 bases and J by 4 bases, and 7 bases separated the two germline ends. This CDR3 is built from 13 residues. CDR1 is MGHRA, CDR2 YSYEKL, per germline. The CDR3 sequence: CASSQEGCYEQYL. The CDR3 nucleotides read TGCGCCAGCAGCCAAGAAGGGTGTTACGAGCAGTACTTA.